The 20 T cell receptor beta chains given below trace back to one sample, sequenced in a study of cytomegalovirus exposure and HLA in healthy donors. The protocol was immunoSEQ multiplex PCR, while the TCRdb copy is restricted to in-frame clones and leaves out a portion. The sample gives 90,000 to 100,000 clones, about 90% of which show up once; around 6% is in the top ten. Sequenced sample: PBMCs. The receptor set was obtained from a man between 18 and 29 years old in good health and CMV-seropositive.

The V and J genes are TRBV2 and TRBJ1-5; D gene unclear. Trimming left V 0 bases short and J 6 bases short, with 18 bases between. The CDR3 runs to 17 residues. Germline values: CDR1 SNHLY, CDR2 FYNNEI. The CDR3 spells CASSEADWEGVGQPQHF. The CDR3 DNA reads TGTGCCAGCAGTGAAGCGGATTGGGAGGGTGTTGGTCAGCCCCAGCATTTT.

This chain joins TRBV19 and TRBJ1-2; no firm D call. The CDR3 is made up of 12 amino acids. Trimming took off 6 bases at V and 3 bases at J, with 8 bases between the two ends. Germline lookup yields CDR1 LNHDA and CDR2 SQIVND (reference sequence). CDR3: CASREADYGYTF. In DNA, the CDR3 is TGTGCCAGTAGGGAGGCGGACTATGGCTACACCTTC.

The rearrangement uses TRBV19 and TRBJ2-1, with D possibly matching TRBD1 (7 bases). The CDR3 extends over 13 amino acids. Germline values: CDR1 LNHDA, CDR2 SQIVND (reference sequence). Trimming shortened V by 5 bases and J by 5 bases, and 10 bases separated the two germline ends. The CDR3 bases are TGTGCCAGTAGTGCGGGACAGAACAATGAGCAGTTCTTC. It translates to CASSAGQNNEQFF.

This chain links TRBV5-1 with TRBJ2-1, with D possibly being TRBD2 (6 bases). Germline V gene sequence: CDR1 SGHRS, CDR2 YFSETQ. V was shortened by 4 bases and J by 16 bases, with 24 bases between the two germline ends. The CDR3 extends over 14 amino acids. CDR3 protein: CASSHRESPRWNFF. The CDR3 DNA is TGCGCCAGCAGCCACCGGGAGAGCCCACGCTGGAACTTCTTC.

The count of this clone is one. The chain recombines TRBV27 with TRBJ1-1, with D tentatively TRBD1 (5 bases). The V gene's germline CDR1 is MNHEY and CDR2 SMNVEV (reference sequence). V lost 3 bases and J lost 5, with 13 bases in between. The CDR3 length is 14 residues. CDR3 in amino acids: CASSFWGEWTEAFF. The DNA for the CDR3 is TGTGCCAGCAGTTTCTGGGGGGAATGGACTGAAGCTTTCTTT.

The rearrangement uses TRBV5-1 and TRBJ1-1, with D possibly matching TRBD1 (5 bases). V was trimmed by 0 bases and J by 3 bases, leaving 12 bases between them. This CDR3 has 15 residues. Germline V gene sequence: CDR1 SGHRS, CDR2 YFSETQ. The CDR3 spells CASSLVSGFDTEAFF. The CDR3 DNA follows: TGCGCCAGCAGCTTGGTCTCAGGGTTTGACACTGAAGCTTTCTTT.

The chain has TRBV4-2 and TRBJ2-2, with D perhaps TRBD2 (7 bases). There are 16 residues in the CDR3. Trimming left V 1 base short and J 1 base short, with 10 bases between. The germline V gene encodes CDR1 LGHNA and CDR2 YNFKEQ. In DNA form, the CDR3 reads TGTGCCAGCAGCCAAGGCGGGGGCCAGAACACCGGGGAGCTGTTTTTT. Its translation: CASSQGGGQNTGELFF.

The V gene is TRBV7-9, the J gene TRBJ2-3, with 10 positions matching TRBD2. Germline CDR1 is SEHNR and CDR2 is FQNEAQ (reference sequence). CDR3 size: 16 residues. Trimming took 4 bases from V and 4 from J; bases not matched to a gene: 8. The CDR3 here is CASSSRASGSADTQYF. The CDR3 nucleotides read TGTGCCAGCAGCTCTCGGGCTAGCGGGAGTGCAGATACGCAGTATTTT.

On this clone itself: Different DNA sequences within this sample yield the same CDR3. The gene calls are TRBV19 and TRBJ2-1, with D perhaps TRBD2 (5 bases). Between the trimmed V and J ends, which lost 5 bases and 9 bases, there was a span of 11 bases. CDR3 size: 12 residues. Germline V gene data show CDR1 as LNHDA and CDR2 as SQIVND (reference sequence). The CDR3 DNA sequence: TGTGCCAGTAGTCCCGGGATAAGTGAGCAGTTCTTC. Protein: CASSPGISEQFF. The full variable domain, completed using reference TRBV19 and TRBJ2-1, is DGGITQSPKYLFRKEGQNVTLSCEQNLNHDAMYWYRQDPGQGLRLIYYSQIVNDFQKGDIAEGYSVSREKKESFPLTVTSAQKNPTAFYLCASSPGISEQFFGPGTRLTVL.

The rearrangement uses TRBV7-3 and TRBJ1-2; D unresolved. The CDR3 is 10 amino acids. The ends were cut back, 5 bases at V and 4 bases at J, with 2 bases in the middle. The germline V gene has CDR1 SGHTA and CDR2 FQGTGA. The CDR3 loop reads CASSLYGYTF. CDR3 bases: TGTGCCAGCAGCCTCTATGGCTACACCTTC.

The rearrangement uses TRBV5-4 and TRBJ2-5; 9 positions match TRBD2. This CDR3 comprises 15 residues. Trimming at V came to 2 bases and at J to 2 bases, leaving 4 bases not matched to a gene. Germline loops: CDR1 SGHNT, CDR2 YYREEE (reference sequence). CDR3 coding DNA: TGTGCCAGCAGCTTAGCGGGAGGCGGTCAAGAGACCCAGTACTTC. Residues: CASSLAGGGQETQYF.

This clone was detected once. The V call is TRBV11-2, the J call TRBJ2-7; TRBD1 matches 9 bases. Germline V CDR1 and CDR2: SGHAT, FQNNGV. The J segment lost 2 bases and the V segment lost 5 bases, leaving 10 bases of the junction unmatched. This CDR3 spans 16 amino acids. The CDR3 region has the DNA TGTGCCAGCAGCCCAGAGTTGGGACAGGGTACCTACGAGCAGTACTTC. Its protein is CASSPELGQGTYEQYF.

This chain uses TRBV14 with TRBJ1-1; D may be TRBD1 (6 bases). The germline V gene encodes CDR1 SGHDN and CDR2 FVKESK. This CDR3 contains 13 residues. With 4 bases removed from V and 6 bases from J, the gap between germline ends came to 12 bases. This CDR3 is CASSLNRVSEAFF. CDR3 in DNA: TGTGCCAGCAGCCTAAACAGGGTCTCTGAAGCTTTCTTT.

The gene calls are TRBV11-2 and TRBJ1-4; no firm D call. The CDR3 runs to 14 residues. Per the germline V gene, CDR1 is SGHAT and CDR2 is FQNNGV. Trimming left V 3 bases short and J 0 bases short, with 5 bases between. The DNA for the CDR3 is TGTGCCAGCAGCTTCTCCGCAACTAATGAAAAACTGTTTTTT. This translates into CASSFSATNEKLFF.

The chain recombines TRBV5-1 with TRBJ2-1; D might be TRBD1 (5 bases). The CDR3 consists of 13 residues. The germline V and J ends were trimmed by 4 bases and 4 bases, with 9 bases remaining between them. The V gene's germline CDR1 is SGHRS and CDR2 YFSETQ. The CDR3 spells CASSNRQYNEQFF. The DNA of the CDR3 is TGCGCCAGCAGCAATAGACAGTACAATGAGCAGTTCTTC.

The CDR3 DNA follows: TGTGCCAGTACCCCAGGGGCCTTCTATCAGCCCCAGCATTTT. It encodes CASTPGAFYQPQHF. The V call is TRBV19, the J call TRBJ1-5, with a tentative D call TRBD1 (6 bases). The V and J ends lost 7 bases and 5 bases respectively, with 15 bases between them. This CDR3 is 14 amino acids long. Germline CDR1 is LNHDA and CDR2 is SQIVND (reference sequence).

The chain uses TRBV6-1 and TRBJ1-6; D ambiguous. The V end lost 3 bases, the J end lost 2 bases, and 8 bases lay between the germline ends. The CDR3 runs to 15 residues. Germline-derived CDR1 and CDR2 are MNHNS and SASEGT. This CDR3 is CASSDPGTYNSPLHF. CDR3 nucleotides: TGTGCCAGCAGTGACCCGGGGACCTATAATTCACCCCTCCACTTT.

The J gene is TRBJ2-7, the V gene TRBV15; D perhaps matches TRBD2 (6 bases). The CDR3 has 14 residues. Germline V gene data show CDR1 as LNHNV and CDR2 as YYDKDF (reference sequence). Trimming pared 3 bases from V and 3 bases from J, leaving 12 bases between. CDR3 coding DNA: TGTGCCACCAGCAGCCCTTGGAGGGACTACGAGCAGTACTTC. The encoded protein is CATSSPWRDYEQYF.

The CDR3 sequence: CASSWTGVTDTQYF. CDR3 bases: TGTGCCAGCAGTTGGACAGGGGTGACAGATACGCAGTATTTT. The rearrangement links TRBV6-5 to TRBJ2-3, with 9 bases fitting TRBD1. CDR3 size: 14 residues. The V gene end was trimmed by 4 bases and the J gene end by 3 bases; junction bases not matched to a gene: 2. In germline, CDR1 is MNHEY, CDR2 SVGAGI.

This clone was seen once. The chain combines TRBV18 with TRBJ2-7, with no clear D. Germline V gene data show CDR1 as KGHSH and CDR2 as LQKENI. Trimming took off 2 bases at V and 0 bases at J, with 8 bases between the two ends. This CDR3 is built from 14 residues. The CDR3 here is CASSPATNSYEQYF. The DNA of the CDR3 is TGTGCCAGCTCACCAGCGACAAACTCCTACGAGCAGTACTTC.